Listed here are 9 T cell receptor beta chains from one sample, sequenced in a study of tumor and adjacent non-tumor tissue in lung cancer. This sample's RNA came from whole unsorted tissue. A modified ARM-PCR protocol with three rounds of nested PCR amplified TCRbeta. Each CDR3 protein gets one entry after TCRdb re-called the multiplex PCR reads with MiXCR. The data contain tens of thousands of distinct CDR3 sequences, 60% of them singletons. The source material was lung tumor tissue. These receptors all stem from a man aged 45 to 65 with non-small cell lung cancer.

This clonotype was observed a handful of times. V is TRBV5-1 and J is TRBJ2-5; D perhaps matches TRBD1 (6 bases). The CDR3 loop spans 14 amino acids. Between the trimmed V and J ends, which lost 5 bases and 5 bases, there was a span of 16 bases. Germline loops: CDR1 SGHRS, CDR2 YFSETQ. The CDR3 DNA reads TGCGCCAGCAGTATAGGGACATTTGGGGAGACCCAGTACTTC. Its translation: CASSIGTFGETQYF.

Turning to this clonotype: A much larger clone is a single base away; this may be a read error. J is TRBJ2-2 and V is TRBV7-8; 7 nucleotides agree with TRBD1. Looked up from germline, CDR1 is SGHVS and CDR2 is FQNEAQ. There are 14 residues in the CDR3. The CDR3 DNA sequence: TGTGCCAGCAGCTCACAGGGGAACAGCGGGGAGCTGTTTTTT. The encoded protein is CASSSQGNSGELFF.

Comments on this clonotype: The junction departs from germline at one end; a sequencing error may be responsible. The rearrangement uses TRBV20-1 and TRBJ2-7; TRBD1 matches 10 bases. CDR3 length equals 15 residues. Looked up from germline, CDR1 is DFQATT and CDR2 is SNEGSKA (reference sequence). The CDR3 region has the DNA TGCAGTGTTAGAGACCGGGACAGGGGTACCTGCGAGCAGTACTTC. Its protein product is CSVRDRDRGTCEQYF.

A remark on this clonotype: One junction end does not reproduce the germline sequence, and a read error may be involved. The rearrangement links TRBV20-1 to TRBJ2-7, with D perhaps TRBD1 (5 bases). CDR1 and CDR2 from the germline V gene are DFQATT and SNEGSKA (reference sequence). This CDR3 is 17 amino acids long. The CDR3 loop reads CSARDLRPGIGIDEQYF. CDR3 bases: TGCAGTGCTAGAGACCTCAGGCCAGGGATAGGGATTGACGAGCAGTATTTC.

Worth noting for this clonotype: Here the CDR3 omits its conserved ending phenylalanine or tryptophan, so a read error is the likely source. The chain employs TRBV5-1 and TRBJ1-2; D is ambiguous. This CDR3 spans 12 amino acids. Germline V lookup: CDR1 SGHRS, CDR2 YFSETQ. Deletions cut 0 bases from V and 8 bases from J, with 8 bases between. CDR3 nucleotides: TGCGCCAGCAGCTTGGCAGAGGAAGGCTACACCTCC. This sequence encodes CASSLAEEGYTS.

In this sample, this clonotype turned up a few times. A much larger clone lies a single base off, so this may be a read error. The chain uses TRBV11-2 and TRBJ2-1; D is possibly TRBD1 (6 bases). Germline-derived CDR1 and CDR2 are SGHAT and FQNNGV. This CDR3 contains 14 residues. In nucleotides, the CDR3 is TGTTCCGGCAGCTTCGGACAGAAATACAATGAGCAGTTCTTC. It is translated as CSGSFGQKYNEQFF.

This clonotype has more than one count but fewer than ten. Given a much more abundant clone one base away, this may be a read error. The chain has TRBV28 and TRBJ2-3; possibly TRBD1 for D (6 bases). The end of the DNA is better explained by TRBJ1-5, so the J call may be wrong. The CDR3 is made up of 10 amino acids. From germline, CDR1 is MDHEN and CDR2 SYDVKM. The CDR3 DNA reads as TGTGCCAGTCACAGGGACATCCAGCATTTT. This sequence encodes CASHRDIQHF.

With respect to this clonotype: The CDR3 does not end in the conserved phenylalanine or tryptophan, so this is likely a read error. The CDR3 loop is CASNLVGGRGETQYL. CDR3 in DNA: TGTGCCAGCAACTTAGTTGGGGGGCGGGGAGAGACCCAGTACTTG. The chain is built from TRBV11-2 and TRBJ2-5; either TRBD1 or TRBD2 may supply D (6 bases each). Germline CDR1 reads SGHAT; CDR2 reads FQNNGV. The CDR3 consists of 15 residues.

As for this clonotype: A much larger clone lies a single base off, so this may be a read error. The CDR3 bases are TGTGCCAGCAGCCCACAGGTTTACACAGATACGCACTATTTT. It codes for CASSPQVYTDTHYF. This sequence joins TRBV14 and TRBJ2-3; possibly TRBD1 for D (5 bases). Germline CDR1 reads SGHDN; CDR2 reads FVKESK. The CDR3 extends over 14 amino acids.